Below are 22 T cell receptor beta chains sequenced from a single sample in a study of blood T cell repertoires in COVID-19. Here immunoSEQ multiplex PCR was the method, and the copy in TCRdb shows in-frame clones only, minus some. This table holds over 250,000 clones, approximately 91% found once. The sequencing input was peripheral blood. These receptors were taken from a woman aged 30 to 39 with COVID-19, enrolled during active disease.

The J gene is TRBJ2-5, the V gene TRBV6-5, with TRBD2 matching over 9 bases. Germline CDR1 is MNHEY and CDR2 is SVGAGI. This CDR3 spans 15 amino acids. The V segment lost 8 bases and the J segment 5 bases; nucleotides outside the gene matches: 12. CDR3 in DNA: TGTGCCAGCGTCGGACCGGGACTAGCTTCGGAGACCCAGTACTTC. Encoded protein: CASVGPGLASETQYF.

The chain carries TRBV28 and TRBJ2-2, with a possible D match to TRBD1 (6 bases). The germline CDR1 and CDR2 sequences are MDHEN and SYDVKM. The CDR3 totals 15 residues. The germline V and J ends were trimmed by 2 bases and 4 bases, with 11 bases remaining between them. The CDR3 loop reads CASSLNRAFTGELFF. The CDR3 coding sequence is TGTGCCAGCAGTTTAAACAGGGCCTTCACCGGGGAGCTGTTTTTT.

The chain joins TRBV29-1 to TRBJ2-5; a possible D gene is TRBD1 (6 bases). This CDR3 is 11 amino acids long. The V gene's germline CDR1 is SQVTM and CDR2 ANQGSEA. V lost 2 bases to trimming and J lost 5 bases, with 6 bases between them. The CDR3 region is CSVERGETQYF. The CDR3 DNA reads as TGCAGCGTTGAAAGGGGGGAGACCCAGTACTTC. The variable domain in full, with the rest retrieved from reference TRBV29-1 and TRBJ2-5, is SAVISQKPSRDICQRGTSLTIQCQVDSQVTMMFWYRQQPGQSLTLIATANQGSEATYESGFVIDKFPISRPNLTFSTLTVSNMSPEDSSIYLCSVERGETQYFGPGTRLLVL.

This chain links TRBV11-2 with TRBJ1-1; 10 nucleotides match TRBD1. This CDR3 is built from 16 residues. Germline trimming cut 3 bases from V and 4 bases from J; bases unmatched to any gene: 8. Germline V gene lookup returns CDR1 SGHAT and CDR2 FQNNGV. CDR3 sequence: CASSFGTGAGVTEAFF. The CDR3 region has the DNA TGTGCCAGCAGCTTCGGGACAGGGGCTGGTGTCACTGAAGCTTTCTTT. The complete variable domain, with remaining parts taken from reference TRBV11-2 and TRBJ1-1, reads EAGVAQSPRYKIIEKRQSVAFWCNPISGHATLYWYQQILGQGPKLLIQFQNNGVVDDSQLPKDRFSAERLKGVDSTLKIQPAKLEDSAVYLCASSFGTGAGVTEAFFGQGTRLTVV.

The CDR3, as DNA: TGTGCCAGCAGCTTGGCCCCCCAGAACACTGAAGCTTTCTTT. Protein product: CASSLAPQNTEAFF. The rearrangement links TRBV5-8 to TRBJ1-1, with D unclear. The germline CDR1 and CDR2 sequences are SGHTS and YDEGEE. There are 14 residues in the CDR3. V was shortened by 0 bases and J by 1 base, with 7 bases between the two germline ends.

This chain uses TRBV5-1 with TRBJ2-5; TRBD2 agrees at 10 bases. CDR1 is SGHRS, CDR2 YFSETQ, per germline. The V gene end was trimmed by 0 bases and the J gene end by 5 bases; junction bases not matched to a gene: 19. This CDR3 has 20 amino acids. The CDR3 DNA reads TGCGCCAGCAGCTTGGGGGCTAGCGGGAGTTTGATGGGAGATGGGGAGACCCAGTACTTC. Translating it yields CASSLGASGSLMGDGETQYF.

V is TRBV2 and J is TRBJ2-1; unclear D gene. CDR1 and CDR2 (germline): SNHLY, FYNNEI. V was trimmed by 6 bases and J by 8 bases, leaving 8 bases between them. CDR3 length: 11 amino acids. CDR3 sequence: CASRGLHEQFF. CDR3 nucleotides: TGTGCCAGCAGGGGCCTCCATGAGCAGTTCTTC. The full variable domain, with the rest looked up from reference TRBV2 and TRBJ2-1, is EPEVTQTPSHQVTQMGQEVILRCVPISNHLYFYWYRQILGQKVEFLVSFYNNEISEKSEIFDDQFSVERPDGSNFTLKIRSTKLEDSAMYFCASRGLHEQFFGPGTRLTVL.

V is TRBV10-3 and J is TRBJ2-7, with 11 bases matching TRBD2. V trimming: 3 bases; J trimming: 3 bases; junction bases outside the gene matches: 7. The CDR3 is 16 amino acids. The germline gives CDR1 ENHRY, CDR2 SYGVKD. CDR3 amino acids: CAISDSTSGKHYEQYF. CDR3 DNA sequence: TGTGCCATCAGTGACTCGACTAGCGGGAAGCACTACGAGCAGTACTTC.

The V call is TRBV5-1, the J call TRBJ2-3, with TRBD2 matching over 10 bases. V gave up 4 bases and J gave up 6 bases; unmatched junction bases: 8. Germline V gives CDR1 SGHRS, CDR2 YFSETQ. The CDR3 sequence is 15 residues long. CDR3 DNA sequence: TGCGCCAGCAGCCTCGGACTAGCGGTAAAGGATACGCAGTATTTT. This gives the protein CASSLGLAVKDTQYF.

The gene calls are TRBV11-2 and TRBJ2-1, with 9 bases lining up with TRBD1. The CDR3 length is 17 residues. Germline trimming cut 0 bases from V and 4 bases from J; bases unmatched to any gene: 7. CDR1 and CDR2 from the germline V gene are SGHAT and FQNNGV. The CDR3 DNA reads as TGTGCCAGCAGCTTAGATCGTACAGGGGGCGCTTACAATGAGCAGTTCTTC. This codes for CASSLDRTGGAYNEQFF.

The chain carries TRBV28 and TRBJ1-1, with 8 nucleotides matching TRBD1. The V segment lost 5 bases and the J segment 3 bases; nucleotides outside the gene matches: 2. Germline CDR1 and CDR2: MDHEN and SYDVKM. The CDR3 has 13 residues. Written as DNA, the CDR3 is TGTGCCAGCAGTGGACAGGGATACACTGAAGCTTTCTTT. Translating gives CASSGQGYTEAFF.

The chain links TRBV28 to TRBJ2-1, with D unclear. Germline assignment: CDR1 MDHEN and CDR2 SYDVKM. CDR3 size: 15 residues. V was pared by 5 bases and J by 0 bases, with 11 bases between. The CDR3 loop reads CASSLHSSSYNEQFF. The DNA for the CDR3 is TGTGCCAGCAGTCTCCACTCTAGCTCCTACAATGAGCAGTTCTTC.

In its sample, this clone was seen once. The chain has TRBV7-2 and TRBJ2-1; TRBD2 might be the D (5 bases). The CDR3 loop spans 16 amino acids. In germline, CDR1 is SGHTA, CDR2 FQGNSA. Trimming removed 1 base from V and 4 bases from J, with 14 bases in between. CDR3 sequence (DNA): TGTGCCAGCAGCTTAGGAGGGAGTACTCAGTACAATGAGCAGTTCTTC. This translates into CASSLGGSTQYNEQFF. Full variable domain (rest looked up from reference TRBV7-2 and TRBJ2-1): GAGVSQSPSNKVTEKGKDVELRCDPISGHTALYWYRQSLGQGLEFLIYFQGNSAPDKSGLPSDRFSAERTGGSVSTLTIQRTQQEDSAVYLCASSLGGSTQYNEQFFGPGTRLTVL.

J is TRBJ1-6 and V is TRBV30, with D possibly TRBD1 on 5 matching bases. The CDR3 has 16 residues. Germline CDR1 reads GTSNPN; CDR2 reads SVGIG (reference sequence). Trimming removed 0 bases from V and 5 bases from J, with 14 bases in between. This CDR3 reads CAWSVQDTTDNSPLHF. The CDR3 coding sequence is TGTGCCTGGAGTGTTCAGGACACCACTGATAATTCACCCCTCCACTTT.

The chain combines TRBV6-6 with TRBJ2-1; D remains unclear. The CDR3 is 16 amino acids. Germline CDR1 MNHNY, CDR2 SVGAGI (reference sequence). Trimming cost V 2 bases and J 6 bases, with 17 bases left between them. The CDR3: CASSYGFGGSGNEQFF. The CDR3 nucleotides are TGTGCCAGCAGTTACGGGTTCGGTGGATCAGGCAATGAGCAGTTCTTC.

The chain carries TRBV19 and TRBJ1-5, with 9 bases matching TRBD1. The CDR3 is made up of 17 amino acids. J gave up 0 bases and V 5 bases, and 8 bases lay outside the gene matches. Germline V lookup: CDR1 LNHDA, CDR2 SQIVND (reference sequence). DNA of the CDR3: TGTGCCAGTAGTCTCACCGGGACAGGGAGTAGCAATCAGCCCCAGCATTTT. This encodes CASSLTGTGSSNQPQHF.

J is TRBJ1-2 and V is TRBV30, with TRBD1 matching over 7 bases. The CDR3 spans 12 residues. Germline lookup yields CDR1 GTSNPN and CDR2 SVGIG (reference sequence). Trimming at V came to 2 bases and at J to 8 bases, leaving 5 bases not matched to a gene. The CDR3 is CAWSSRTGGYTF. The CDR3 nucleotides are TGTGCCTGGAGTTCCCGGACAGGCGGCTACACCTTC.

J is TRBJ2-2 and V is TRBV19, with 10 bases matching TRBD1. This CDR3 comprises 17 residues. Germline V CDR1 and CDR2: LNHDA, SQIVND (reference sequence). V was clipped by 8 bases and J by 6 bases; unmatched bases: 15. The CDR3 region is CASFTYGPGQGSGELFF. CDR3 nucleotides: TGTGCCAGTTTTACTTATGGGCCGGGACAGGGGTCCGGGGAGCTGTTTTTT.

The J gene is TRBJ2-1, the V gene TRBV4-2, with 9 nucleotides matching TRBD2. The CDR3 has 17 residues. V gave up 1 base and J gave up 1 base; unmatched junction bases: 5. The germline V gene has CDR1 LGHNA and CDR2 YNFKEQ. CDR3 in amino acids: CASSQVAGGESYNEQFF. The CDR3, as DNA: TGTGCCAGCAGCCAAGTTGCGGGAGGGGAATCCTACAATGAGCAGTTCTTC.

The chain uses TRBV19 and TRBJ2-2; D remains unclear. Germline values: CDR1 LNHDA, CDR2 SQIVND (reference sequence). The CDR3 consists of 15 residues. Trimming left V 3 bases short and J 2 bases short, with 10 bases between. The CDR3 bases are TGTGCCAGTAGTATCGCGAGCCTAAACACCGGGGAGCTGTTTTTT. Its translation: CASSIASLNTGELFF.

V gene TRBV28 combines with J gene TRBJ1-3, with a possible D match to TRBD1 (5 bases). V shed 7 bases and J shed 0 bases, with 22 bases lying between them. This CDR3 is built from 18 residues. Germline CDR1 and CDR2: MDHEN and SYDVKM. CDR3 in DNA: TGTGCCAGCACCCCCCATGTAGGACAAACCCACTCTGGAAACACCATATATTTT. Translating it yields CASTPHVGQTHSGNTIYF.

The chain has TRBV3-1 (or the pseudogene TRBV3-2) and TRBJ1-2, with D tentatively TRBD1 (5 bases). Germline V gives CDR1 LGHDT, CDR2 YNNKEL (reference sequence). V lost 1 base and J 4 bases, leaving 13 bases between the germline ends. This CDR3 region has 15 residues. The CDR3 DNA sequence: TGTGCCAGCAGCCAAGCGATAGCAGGGCCCTATGGCTACACCTTC. Its translation is CASSQAIAGPYGYTF.